This T cell receptor beta chain was sequenced in a study of T cell responses to AZD1222 COVID-19 vaccine (dated by TCRdb to the early 2020s). Regarding the study in general: AZD1222 recipients with second doses at about 4 weeks or about 12 weeks were pooled, because spike-specific TCR depth and breadth did not differ between schedules. A total of just over 230 trial participants underwent TCR sequencing, of whom around 210 had received two doses of AZD1222 and roughly 26 had received two doses of the MenACWY control vaccine. Trial participants were enrolled by age into subgroups of 18-55, 56-69 and 70-plus years, and around 150, 28 and 57 TCR-sequenced participants, respectively, were included in these subgroups.

Findings and caveats that apply to the study as a whole: Because no day 14 peak-response samples were available, the repertoires could be characterized only after the peak T cell response. The whole spike protein was spanned by vaccine-associated CD4 TCRs, and dominant responses were seen in regions 160-218 and 743-854. Epitopes outside the regions mutated in the B.1.351 and B.1.1.7 variants were reportedly recognized by nearly half of the unique spike-specific TCRs. Conclusions about previously exposed vaccinees are limited because only five to seven AZD1222 recipients were SARS-CoV-2 seropositive at baseline. A significant rise in spike-specific TCR breadth and depth was observed after two AZD1222 doses relative to day 0 and relative to MenACWY recipients. In the small 56-69-year group, the increase in depth fell short of significance, most likely because of low power. Most participants were white British and females outnumbered males, and the authors suggested that clonal diversity may have been underestimated.

The CDR3 regions of human TCRbeta chains were analyzed by immunosequencing. The authors processed their data as follows. Repertoire TCRs were matched against a reference library of SARS-CoV-2-specific TCRs generated with the MIRA antigen-specificity platform. Breadth meant the fraction of unique TCRs that were SARS-CoV-2-associated, whereas depth meant the fraction of total T cells that were SARS-CoV-2-associated. Using the MIRA data, each spike-specific TCR was assigned both to the spike region to which the TCR was reactive and to a CD4 or CD8 class. Log10-transformed breadth and depth values were compared by one-way ANOVA with Sidak's multiple comparisons tests. This is the immuneACCESS table as TCRdb keeps it, with only in-frame sequences that have V and J called. A part of the clones is gone; compared with another copy, unresolved V genes explain less than half, and the rest is unexplained. That table furnishes V, J and clone size, whereas the DNA furnished D and trimming. For this sample the table gives 80,000 to 90,000 clones, of which about 90% were detected only once. The top ten clones comprise 5.2% of the sample.

According to the study, the label for this sample's time point signals: baseline before first vaccination. The vaccinee samples were drawn from two UK trials, COV001 and COV002, one of which was a single-blind randomized controlled phase 2/3 trial testing AZD1222 (ChAdOx1 nCoV-19) in healthy adults. For TCRbeta chain sequencing, PBMC samples from trial participants were taken at day 0 and at day 28 after the second dose. A remark on this clone: The clone's antigen remains unknown. No base quality information exists; no much larger clone differs at one position.

CDR1 and CDR2 (SGHVS, FQNEAQ) derive from the germline V gene. Trimming takes 6 bases from V and 2 bases from J, and the germline ends sit 11 bases apart. The CDR3 runs 14 amino acids, cysteine and phenylalanine included. The read is trimmed to its CDR3 DNA, 42 bases read in frame from base 1. The clonotype comes from an adult in good health. The chain links TRBV7-8 with TRBJ2-1, with the D call tentatively TRBD1 or TRBD2, each fitting 5 bases. This sample comprised peripheral blood, obtained on day 0 of AZD1222 vaccination. Here the CDR3 is given as CASRGRDPYNEQFF. The sequenced DNA: TGTGCCAGCAGGGGCAGGGACCCCTACAATGAGCAGTTCTTC.